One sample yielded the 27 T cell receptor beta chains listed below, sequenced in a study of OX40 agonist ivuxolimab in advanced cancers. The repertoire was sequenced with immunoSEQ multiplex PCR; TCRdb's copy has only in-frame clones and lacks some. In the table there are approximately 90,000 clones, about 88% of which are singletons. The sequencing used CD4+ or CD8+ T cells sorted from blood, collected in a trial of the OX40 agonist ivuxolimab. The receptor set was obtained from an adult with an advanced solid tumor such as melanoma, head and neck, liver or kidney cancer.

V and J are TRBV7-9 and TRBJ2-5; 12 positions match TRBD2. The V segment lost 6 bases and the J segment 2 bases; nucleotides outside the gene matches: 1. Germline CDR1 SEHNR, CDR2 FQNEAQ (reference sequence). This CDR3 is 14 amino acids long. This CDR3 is CASRTSGGQETQYF. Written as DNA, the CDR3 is TGTGCCAGCAGGACTAGCGGGGGACAAGAGACCCAGTACTTC.

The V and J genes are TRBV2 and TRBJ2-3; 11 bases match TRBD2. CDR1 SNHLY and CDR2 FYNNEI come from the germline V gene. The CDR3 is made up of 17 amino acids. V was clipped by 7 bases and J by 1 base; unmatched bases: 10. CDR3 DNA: TGTGCCAGCAAAACTAGCGGGGGCCTAATACGCACAGATACGCAGTATTTT. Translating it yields CASKTSGGLIRTDTQYF.

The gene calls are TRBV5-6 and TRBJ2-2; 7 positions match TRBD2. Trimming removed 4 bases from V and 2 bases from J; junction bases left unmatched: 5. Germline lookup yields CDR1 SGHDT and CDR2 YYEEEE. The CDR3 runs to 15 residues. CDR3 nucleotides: TGTGCCAGCAGCCTCAGCGGGGTTAACACCGGGGAGCTGTTTTTT. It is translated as CASSLSGVNTGELFF. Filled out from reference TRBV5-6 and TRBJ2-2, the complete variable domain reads DAGVTQSPTHLIKTRGQQVTLRCSPKSGHDTVSWYQQALGQGPQFIFQYYEEEERQRGNFPDRFSGHQFPNYSSELNVNALLLGDSALYLCASSLSGVNTGELFFGEGSRLTVL.

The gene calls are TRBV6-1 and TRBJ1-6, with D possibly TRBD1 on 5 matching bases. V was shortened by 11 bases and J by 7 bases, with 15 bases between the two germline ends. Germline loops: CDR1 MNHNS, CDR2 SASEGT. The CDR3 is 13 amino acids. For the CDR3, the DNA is TGTGCCTCAACGGGGCAGGCCAATTCACCCCTCCACTTT. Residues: CASTGQANSPLHF.

This chain's CDR3 is CASSPGQGLIDEQFF. The DNA for the CDR3 is TGTGCCAGCTCTCCGGGACAGGGACTGATAGATGAGCAGTTCTTC. The chain combines TRBV18 with TRBJ2-1, with 9 positions matching TRBD1. The germline gives CDR1 KGHSH, CDR2 LQKENI. This CDR3 spans 15 amino acids. Germline trimming cut 6 bases from V and 8 bases from J; bases unmatched to any gene: 11.

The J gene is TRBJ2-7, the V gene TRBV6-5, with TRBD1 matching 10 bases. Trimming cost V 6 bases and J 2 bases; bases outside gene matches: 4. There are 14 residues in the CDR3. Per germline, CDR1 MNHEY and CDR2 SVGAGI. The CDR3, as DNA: TGTGCCAGCAGGACCGGGACAGGGGCCTACGAGCAGTACTTC. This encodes CASRTGTGAYEQYF.

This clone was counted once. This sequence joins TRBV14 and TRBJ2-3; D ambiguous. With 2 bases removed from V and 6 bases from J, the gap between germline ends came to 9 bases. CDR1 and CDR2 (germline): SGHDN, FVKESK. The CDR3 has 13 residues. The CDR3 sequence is CASSQNTGDTQYF. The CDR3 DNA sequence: TGTGCCAGCAGCCAAAACACGGGTGATACGCAGTATTTT.

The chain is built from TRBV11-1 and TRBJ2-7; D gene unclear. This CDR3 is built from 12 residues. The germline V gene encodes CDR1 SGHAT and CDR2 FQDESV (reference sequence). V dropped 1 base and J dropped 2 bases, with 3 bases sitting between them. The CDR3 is CASSLDPYEQYF. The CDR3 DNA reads TGTGCCAGCAGCTTAGACCCCTACGAGCAGTACTTC.

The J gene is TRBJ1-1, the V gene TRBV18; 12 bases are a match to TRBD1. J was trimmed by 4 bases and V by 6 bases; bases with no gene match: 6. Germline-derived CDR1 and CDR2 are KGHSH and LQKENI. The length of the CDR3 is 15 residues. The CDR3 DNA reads TGTGCCAGCTCCCGGGACAGGGGGCGCGGCACTGAAGCTTTCTTT. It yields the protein CASSRDRGRGTEAFF.

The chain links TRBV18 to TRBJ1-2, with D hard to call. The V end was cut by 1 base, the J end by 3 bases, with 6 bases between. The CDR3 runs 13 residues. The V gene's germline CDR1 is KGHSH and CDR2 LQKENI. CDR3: CASSPLADYGYTF. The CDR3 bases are TGTGCCAGCTCACCACTGGCGGACTATGGCTACACCTTC.

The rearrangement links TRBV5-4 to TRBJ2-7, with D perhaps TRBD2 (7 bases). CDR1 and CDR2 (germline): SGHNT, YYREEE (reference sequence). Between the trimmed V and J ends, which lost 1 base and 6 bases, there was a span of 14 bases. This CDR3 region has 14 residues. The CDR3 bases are TGTGCCAGCAGCTTGAGGGGGGGCGTCTCCGAGCAGTACTTC. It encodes CASSLRGGVSEQYF.

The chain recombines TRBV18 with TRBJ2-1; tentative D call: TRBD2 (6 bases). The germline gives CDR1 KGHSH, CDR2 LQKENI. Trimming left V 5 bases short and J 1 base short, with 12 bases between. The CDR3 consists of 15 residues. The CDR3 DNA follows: TGTGCCAGCTCATATCTAGCGATATCCTACAATGAGCAGTTCTTC. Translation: CASSYLAISYNEQFF.

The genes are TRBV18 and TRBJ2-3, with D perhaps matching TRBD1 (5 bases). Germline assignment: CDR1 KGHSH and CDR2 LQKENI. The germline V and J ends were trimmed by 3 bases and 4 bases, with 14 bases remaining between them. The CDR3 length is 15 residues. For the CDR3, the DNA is TGTGCCAGCTCACCCGGCCAGGGAACCGCAGATACGCAGTATTTT. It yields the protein CASSPGQGTADTQYF. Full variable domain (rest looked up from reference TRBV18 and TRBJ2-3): NAGVMQNPRHLVRRRGQEARLRCSPMKGHSHVYWYRQLPEEGLKFMVYLQKENIIDESGMPKERFSAEFPKEGPSILRIQQVVRGDSAAYFCASSPGQGTADTQYFGPGTRLTVL.

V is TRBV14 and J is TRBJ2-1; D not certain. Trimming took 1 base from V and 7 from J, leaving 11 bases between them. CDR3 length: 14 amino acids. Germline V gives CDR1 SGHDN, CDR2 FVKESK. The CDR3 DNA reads TGTGCCAGCAGCCAAGTACCGATGGTGAATGAGCAGTTCTTC. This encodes CASSQVPMVNEQFF.

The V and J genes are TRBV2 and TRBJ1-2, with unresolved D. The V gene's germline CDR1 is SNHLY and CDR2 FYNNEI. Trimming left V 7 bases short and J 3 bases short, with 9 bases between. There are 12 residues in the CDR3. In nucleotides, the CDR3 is TGTGCCAGCAATAGGCAGGACTATGGCTACACCTTC. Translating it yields CASNRQDYGYTF.

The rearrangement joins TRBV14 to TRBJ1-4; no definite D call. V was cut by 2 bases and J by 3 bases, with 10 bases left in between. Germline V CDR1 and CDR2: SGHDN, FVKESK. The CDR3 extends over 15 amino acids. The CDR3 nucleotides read TGTGCCAGCAGCCAATCTATAGCGGCTAATGAAAAACTGTTTTTT. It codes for CASSQSIAANEKLFF.

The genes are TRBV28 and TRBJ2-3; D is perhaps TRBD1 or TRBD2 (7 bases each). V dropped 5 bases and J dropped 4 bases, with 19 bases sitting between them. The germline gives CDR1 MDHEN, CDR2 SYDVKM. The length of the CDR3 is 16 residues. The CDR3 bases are TGTGCCAGCAGTCGAAGGGGAGGGGGCGACGCAGATACGCAGTATTTT. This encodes CASSRRGGGDADTQYF.

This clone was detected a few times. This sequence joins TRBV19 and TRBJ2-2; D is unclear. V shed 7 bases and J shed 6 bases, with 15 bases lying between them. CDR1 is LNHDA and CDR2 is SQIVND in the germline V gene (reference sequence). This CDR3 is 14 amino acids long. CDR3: CASNTGRVPGELFF. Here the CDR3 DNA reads TGTGCCAGTAATACCGGTCGAGTCCCCGGGGAGCTGTTTTTT.

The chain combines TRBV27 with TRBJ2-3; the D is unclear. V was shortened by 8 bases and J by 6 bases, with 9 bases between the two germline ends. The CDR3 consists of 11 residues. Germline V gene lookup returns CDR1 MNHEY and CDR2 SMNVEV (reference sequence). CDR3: CASALADTQYF. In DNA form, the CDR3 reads TGTGCCAGCGCGCTGGCTGATACGCAGTATTTT.

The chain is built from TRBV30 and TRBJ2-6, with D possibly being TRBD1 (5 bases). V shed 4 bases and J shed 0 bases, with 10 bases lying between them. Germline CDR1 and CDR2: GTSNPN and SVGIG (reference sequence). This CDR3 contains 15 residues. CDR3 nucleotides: TGTGCCTGGACCCAGGGCCGCTCTGGGGCCAACGTCCTGACTTTC. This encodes CAWTQGRSGANVLTF.

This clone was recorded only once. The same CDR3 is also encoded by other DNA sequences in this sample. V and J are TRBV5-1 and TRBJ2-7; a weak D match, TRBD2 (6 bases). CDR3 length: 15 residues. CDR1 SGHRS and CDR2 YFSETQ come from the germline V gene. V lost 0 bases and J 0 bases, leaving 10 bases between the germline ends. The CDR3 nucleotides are TGCGCCAGCAGCTTGGCCGCGGGAAGCTCCTACGAGCAGTACTTC. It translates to CASSLAAGSSYEQYF. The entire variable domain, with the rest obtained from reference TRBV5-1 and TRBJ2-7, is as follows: KAGVTQTPRYLIKTRGQQVTLSCSPISGHRSVSWYQQTPGQGLQFLFEYFSETQRNKGNFPGRFSGRQFSNSRSEMNVSTLELGDSALYLCASSLAAGSSYEQYFGPGTRLTVT.

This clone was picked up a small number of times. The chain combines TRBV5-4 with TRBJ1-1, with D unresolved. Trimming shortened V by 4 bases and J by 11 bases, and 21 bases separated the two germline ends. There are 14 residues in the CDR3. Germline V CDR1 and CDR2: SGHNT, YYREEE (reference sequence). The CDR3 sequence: CASSPDNRPAGAFF. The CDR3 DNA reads TGTGCCAGCAGCCCTGATAACCGCCCAGCCGGGGCTTTCTTT.

CDR3 sequence reads: CASSSGLPGEQYF. The CDR3 DNA follows: TGTGCCAGCTCCAGTGGACTCCCGGGTGAGCAGTACTTC. The rearrangement uses TRBV18 and TRBJ2-7; possible D gene TRBD2, 5 bases. The CDR3 spans 13 residues. The V gene lost 6 bases and the J gene lost 7 bases, with 16 bases spanning the gap. The germline CDR1 and CDR2 sequences are KGHSH and LQKENI.

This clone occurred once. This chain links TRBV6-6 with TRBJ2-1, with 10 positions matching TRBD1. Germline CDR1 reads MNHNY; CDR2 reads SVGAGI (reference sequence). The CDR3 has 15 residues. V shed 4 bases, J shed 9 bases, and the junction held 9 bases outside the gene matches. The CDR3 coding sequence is TGTGCCAGCAGTTCCCCGGGGACAGGGGCCTCTGAGCAGTTCTTC. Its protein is CASSSPGTGASEQFF.

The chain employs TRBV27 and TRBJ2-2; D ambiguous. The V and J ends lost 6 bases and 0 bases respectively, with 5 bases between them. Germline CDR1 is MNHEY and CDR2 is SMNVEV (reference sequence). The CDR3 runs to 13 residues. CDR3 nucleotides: TGTGCCAGCAGAGGTCCGAACACCGGGGAGCTGTTTTTT. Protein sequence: CASRGPNTGELFF.

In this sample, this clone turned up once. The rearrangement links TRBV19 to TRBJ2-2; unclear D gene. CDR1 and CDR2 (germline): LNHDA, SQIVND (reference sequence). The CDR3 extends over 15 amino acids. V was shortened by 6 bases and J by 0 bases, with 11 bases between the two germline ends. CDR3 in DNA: TGTGCCAGTAGGGGCGGCAGGCCGAACACCGGGGAGCTGTTTTTT. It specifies CASRGGRPNTGELFF.

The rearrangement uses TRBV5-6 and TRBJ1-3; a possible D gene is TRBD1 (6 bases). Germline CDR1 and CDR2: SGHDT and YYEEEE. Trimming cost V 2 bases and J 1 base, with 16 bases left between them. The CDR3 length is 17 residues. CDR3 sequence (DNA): TGTGCCAGCAGCTTAGGACAGACGCTGCTATCTGGAAACACCATATATTTT. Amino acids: CASSLGQTLLSGNTIYF.